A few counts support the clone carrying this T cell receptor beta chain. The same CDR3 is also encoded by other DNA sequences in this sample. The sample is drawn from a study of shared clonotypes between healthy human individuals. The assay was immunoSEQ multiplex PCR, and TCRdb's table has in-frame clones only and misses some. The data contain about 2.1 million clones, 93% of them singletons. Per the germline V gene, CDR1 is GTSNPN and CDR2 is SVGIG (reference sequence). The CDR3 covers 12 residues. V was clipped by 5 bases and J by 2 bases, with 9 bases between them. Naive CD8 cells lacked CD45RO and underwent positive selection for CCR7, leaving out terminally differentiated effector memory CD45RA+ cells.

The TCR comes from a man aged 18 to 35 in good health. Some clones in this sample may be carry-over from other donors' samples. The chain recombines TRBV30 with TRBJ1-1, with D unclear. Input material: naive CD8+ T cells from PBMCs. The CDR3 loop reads CAWRRGNTEAFF. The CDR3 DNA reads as TGTGCCTGGCGGCGGGGAAACACTGAAGCTTTCTTT.